The entry below gives a single T cell receptor beta chain sequence along with its context. The data were produced by immunoSEQ multiplex PCR, yet TCRdb's version contains in-frame clones alone and is incomplete. The sample consists of approximately 740,000 clones, 74% of them appearing once. The CDR3 loop spans 14 amino acids. Germline-derived CDR1 and CDR2 are MNHNS and SASEGT. Trimming removed 4 bases at V and 4 bases at J, with 14 bases between. This record comes from a study of shared clonotypes between healthy human individuals. The TCR originated in a woman aged 25-40 years in good health. The sequenced material came from memory CD4+ T cells sorted from blood. Subset specified: CD45RA-negative fraction. V and J are TRBV6-1 and TRBJ2-7, with D possibly being TRBD2 (5 bases). The CDR3 protein is CASSVNRGPYEQYF. The CDR3 DNA follows: TGTGCCAGCAGTGTTAATCGAGGGCCATACGAGCAGTACTTC.